This T cell receptor beta chain was recorded in a study of brain T cells in children with intractable seizures. Only cases whose brain tissue showed the highest T cell transcript signatures were sequenced. Assay: immunoSEQ multiplex PCR; the TCRdb copy retains only in-frame clones and omits some. Of under 45,000 clones detected, about 93% appear once; the ten largest clones hold roughly 6.3%. About this clone itself: What it binds is unknown.

Notes on the study in general: Viral specificity was inferred only from CDR3 similarity; HCMV serostatus was unknown. Clones missing pre-surgery may reflect undersampling of that blood sample.

V was clipped by 4 bases and J by 7 bases, with 18 bases between them. CDR1 and CDR2 (germline): SGDLS, YYNGEE. The CDR3 contains 15 residues. Specimen: peripheral blood, collected at surgery. The source is a girl aged 2-9 years with tuberous sclerosis and intractable seizures. The chain couples TRBV9 to TRBJ1-5, with no clear D. CDR3 nucleotide sequence: TGTGCCAGCAGCAAAGAGGAGGCTCTCGGCCAGCCCCAGCATTTT. Its translation is CASSKEEALGQPQHF.